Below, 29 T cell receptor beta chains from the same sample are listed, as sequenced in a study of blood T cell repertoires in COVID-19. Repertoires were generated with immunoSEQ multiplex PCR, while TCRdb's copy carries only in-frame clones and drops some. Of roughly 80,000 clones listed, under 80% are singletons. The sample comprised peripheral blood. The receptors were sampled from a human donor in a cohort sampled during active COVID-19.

The CDR3 protein is CASSPLGTGNTIYF. CDR3 coding DNA: TGTGCCAGCAGCCCCTTAGGGACAGGAAACACCATATATTTT. The rearrangement joins TRBV7-9 to TRBJ1-3; possible D gene TRBD1, 6 bases. CDR3 length: 14 residues. V was shortened by 5 bases and J by 4 bases, with 12 bases between the two germline ends. Germline CDR1 is SEHNR and CDR2 is FQNEAQ (reference sequence).

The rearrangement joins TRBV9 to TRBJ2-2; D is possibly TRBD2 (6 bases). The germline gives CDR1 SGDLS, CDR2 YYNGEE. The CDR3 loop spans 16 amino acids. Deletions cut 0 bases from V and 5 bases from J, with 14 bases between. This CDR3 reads CASSVGPGRSTGELFF. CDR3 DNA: TGTGCCAGCAGCGTAGGGCCAGGGAGGTCGACCGGGGAGCTGTTTTTT.

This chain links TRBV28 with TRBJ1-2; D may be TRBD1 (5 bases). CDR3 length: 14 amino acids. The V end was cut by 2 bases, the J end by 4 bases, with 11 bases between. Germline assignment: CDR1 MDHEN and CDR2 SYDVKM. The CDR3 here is CASSLNVRAYGYTF. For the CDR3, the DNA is TGTGCCAGCAGTTTAAACGTCAGGGCCTATGGCTACACCTTC.

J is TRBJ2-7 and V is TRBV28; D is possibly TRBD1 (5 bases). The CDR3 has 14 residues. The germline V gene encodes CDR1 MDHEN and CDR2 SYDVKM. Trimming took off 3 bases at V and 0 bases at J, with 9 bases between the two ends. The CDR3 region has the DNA TGTGCCAGCAGTTTCCAGGGCCTCTCCTACGAGCAGTACTTC. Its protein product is CASSFQGLSYEQYF.

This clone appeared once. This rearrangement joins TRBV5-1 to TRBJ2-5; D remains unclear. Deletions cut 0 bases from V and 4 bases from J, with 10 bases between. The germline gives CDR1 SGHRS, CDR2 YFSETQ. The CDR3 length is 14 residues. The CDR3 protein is CASSLGPLVETQYF. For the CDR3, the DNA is TGCGCCAGCAGCTTGGGTCCACTTGTAGAGACCCAGTACTTC.

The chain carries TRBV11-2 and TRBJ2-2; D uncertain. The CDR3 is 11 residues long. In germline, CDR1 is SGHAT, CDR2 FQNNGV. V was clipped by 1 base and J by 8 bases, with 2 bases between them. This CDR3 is CASSLAGELFF. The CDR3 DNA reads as TGTGCCAGCAGCTTAGCGGGGGAGCTGTTTTTT.

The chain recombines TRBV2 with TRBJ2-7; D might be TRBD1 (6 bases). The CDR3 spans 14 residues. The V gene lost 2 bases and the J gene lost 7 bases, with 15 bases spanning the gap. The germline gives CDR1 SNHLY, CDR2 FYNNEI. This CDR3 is CASSESNRVREQYF. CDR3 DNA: TGTGCCAGCAGTGAATCCAACAGGGTTCGGGAGCAGTACTTC. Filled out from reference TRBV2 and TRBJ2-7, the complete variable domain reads EPEVTQTPSHQVTQMGQEVILRCVPISNHLYFYWYRQILGQKVEFLVSFYNNEISEKSEIFDDQFSVERPDGSNFTLKIRSTKLEDSAMYFCASSESNRVREQYFGPGTRLTVT.

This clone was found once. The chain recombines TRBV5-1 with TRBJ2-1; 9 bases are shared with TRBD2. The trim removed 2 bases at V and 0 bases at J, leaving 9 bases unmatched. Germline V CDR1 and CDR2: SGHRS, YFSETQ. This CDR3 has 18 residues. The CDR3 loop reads CASSLIAGGLSSYNEQFF. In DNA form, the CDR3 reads TGCGCCAGCAGCTTAATTGCGGGGGGGCTTAGCTCCTACAATGAGCAGTTCTTC.

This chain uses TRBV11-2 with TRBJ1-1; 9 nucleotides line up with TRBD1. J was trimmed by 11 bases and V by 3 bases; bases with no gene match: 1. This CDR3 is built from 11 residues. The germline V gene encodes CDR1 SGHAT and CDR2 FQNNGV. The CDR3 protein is CASSFGTGAFF. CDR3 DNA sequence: TGTGCCAGCAGCTTTGGGACAGGGGCTTTCTTT.

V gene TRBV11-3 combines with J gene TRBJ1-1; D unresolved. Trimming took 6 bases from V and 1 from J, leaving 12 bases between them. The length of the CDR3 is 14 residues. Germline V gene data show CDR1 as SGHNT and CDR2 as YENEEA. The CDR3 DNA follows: TGTGCCAGCAGACCTAACAGAGAGAACACTGAAGCTTTCTTT. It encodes CASRPNRENTEAFF.

The CDR3 sequence is CASSLGTGLPGELFF. CDR3 DNA: TGTGCCAGCAGCTTGGGGACAGGCCTGCCCGGGGAGCTGTTTTTT. The rearrangement uses TRBV5-6 and TRBJ2-2; the match to TRBD1 covers 7 bases. This CDR3 has 15 residues. Germline CDR1 reads SGHDT; CDR2 reads YYEEEE. V dropped 0 bases and J dropped 6; count of bases not matched to a gene: 5.

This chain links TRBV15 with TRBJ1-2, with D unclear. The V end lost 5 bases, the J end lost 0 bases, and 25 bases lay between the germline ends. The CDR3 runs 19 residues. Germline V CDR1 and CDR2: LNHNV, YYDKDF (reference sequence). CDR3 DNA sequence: TGTGCCACCAGCGCCCATCCCGGGTCCCTCCTTCAAGCTAACTATGGCTACACCTTC. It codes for CATSAHPGSLLQANYGYTF.

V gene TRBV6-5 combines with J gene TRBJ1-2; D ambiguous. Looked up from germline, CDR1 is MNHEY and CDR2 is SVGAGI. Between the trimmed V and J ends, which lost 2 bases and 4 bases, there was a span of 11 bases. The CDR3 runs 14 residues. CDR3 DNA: TGTGCCAGCAGTTACGGAGTTGGTGGCTATGGCTACACCTTC. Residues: CASSYGVGGYGYTF.

Here the CDR3 DNA reads TGTGCCAGCAGCGTAGAGGGCAGGGGGTTTCTTAAACTGTTTTTT. This sequence encodes CASSVEGRGFLKLFF. The chain combines TRBV9 with TRBJ1-4; 7 nucleotides match TRBD1. Trimming cost V 0 bases and J 11 bases; bases outside gene matches: 10. The CDR3 sequence is 15 residues long. Germline values: CDR1 SGDLS, CDR2 YYNGEE.

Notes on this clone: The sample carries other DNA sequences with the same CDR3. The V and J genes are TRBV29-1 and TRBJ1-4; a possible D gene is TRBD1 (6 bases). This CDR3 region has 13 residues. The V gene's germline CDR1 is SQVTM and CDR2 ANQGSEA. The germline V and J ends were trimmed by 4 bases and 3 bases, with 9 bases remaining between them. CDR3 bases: TGCAGCGTTGCGAGGGGGTCTAATGAAAAACTGTTTTTT. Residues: CSVARGSNEKLFF.

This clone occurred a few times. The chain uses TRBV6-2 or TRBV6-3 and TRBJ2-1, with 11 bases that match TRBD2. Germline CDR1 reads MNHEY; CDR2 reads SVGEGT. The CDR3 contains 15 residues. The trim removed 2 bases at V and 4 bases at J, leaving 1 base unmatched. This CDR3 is CASSYASGGYNEQFF. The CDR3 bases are TGTGCCAGCAGTTACGCTAGCGGGGGGTACAATGAGCAGTTCTTC.

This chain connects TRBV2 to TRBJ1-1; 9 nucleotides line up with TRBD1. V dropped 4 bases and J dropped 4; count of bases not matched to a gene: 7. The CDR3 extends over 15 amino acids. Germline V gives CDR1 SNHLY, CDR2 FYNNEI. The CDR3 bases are TGTGCCAGCAGTGGTTACAGGGGGCGATCCACTGAAGCTTTCTTT. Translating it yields CASSGYRGRSTEAFF.

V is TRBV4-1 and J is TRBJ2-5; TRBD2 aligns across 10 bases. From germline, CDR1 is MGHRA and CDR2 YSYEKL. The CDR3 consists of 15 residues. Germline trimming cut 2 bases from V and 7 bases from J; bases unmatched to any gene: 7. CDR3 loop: CASSQPGTSARTQYF. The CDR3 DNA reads TGCGCCAGCAGCCAACCCGGGACTAGCGCAAGGACCCAGTACTTC.

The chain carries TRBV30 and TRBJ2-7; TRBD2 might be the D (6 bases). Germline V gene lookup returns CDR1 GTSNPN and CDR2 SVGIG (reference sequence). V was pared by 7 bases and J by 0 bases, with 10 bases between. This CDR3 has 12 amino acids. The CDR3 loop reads CASAGSSYEQYF. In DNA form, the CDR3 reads TGTGCCTCGGCGGGGAGCTCCTACGAGCAGTACTTC.

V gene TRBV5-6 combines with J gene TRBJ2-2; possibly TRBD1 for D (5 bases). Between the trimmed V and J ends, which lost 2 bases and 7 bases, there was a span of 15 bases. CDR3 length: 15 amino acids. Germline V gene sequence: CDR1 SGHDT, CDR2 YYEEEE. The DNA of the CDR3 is TGTGCCAGCAGCTTAACCCCATGGGGCGGCGGGGAGCTGTTTTTT. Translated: CASSLTPWGGGELFF.

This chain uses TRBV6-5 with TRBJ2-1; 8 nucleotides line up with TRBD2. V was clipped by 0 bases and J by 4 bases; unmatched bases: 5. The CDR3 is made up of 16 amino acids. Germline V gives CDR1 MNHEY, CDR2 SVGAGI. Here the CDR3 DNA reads TGTGCCAGCAGTTACTCGGGTAGCGGGGTTTACAATGAGCAGTTCTTC. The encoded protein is CASSYSGSGVYNEQFF.

The CDR3 region has the DNA TGCGCCAGCAGCCAAGAGGGGGACAGGGGGCTCTATGGCTACACCTTC. Translating it yields CASSQEGDRGLYGYTF. V gene TRBV4-1 combines with J gene TRBJ1-2; 12 bases match TRBD1. The length of the CDR3 is 16 residues. Germline trimming cut 0 bases from V and 4 bases from J; bases unmatched to any gene: 3. Germline V CDR1 and CDR2: MGHRA, YSYEKL.

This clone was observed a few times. For the CDR3, the DNA is TGTGCCAGCTCACCAAGGGGTGGTGAGACCCAGTACTTC. Translating it yields CASSPRGGETQYF. The rearrangement uses TRBV18 and TRBJ2-5; D is possibly TRBD1 (5 bases). The V gene lost 2 bases and the J gene lost 5 bases, with 9 bases spanning the gap. CDR1 KGHSH and CDR2 LQKENI come from the germline V gene. The CDR3 consists of 13 residues.

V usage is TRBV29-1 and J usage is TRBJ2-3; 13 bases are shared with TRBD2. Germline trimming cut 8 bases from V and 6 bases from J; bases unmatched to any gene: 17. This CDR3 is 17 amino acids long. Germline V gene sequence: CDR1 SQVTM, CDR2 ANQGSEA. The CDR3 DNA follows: TGCAGCTTAAAGACTAGCGGGGGGCTAGATAGCAGCGATACGCAGTATTTT. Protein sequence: CSLKTSGGLDSSDTQYF.

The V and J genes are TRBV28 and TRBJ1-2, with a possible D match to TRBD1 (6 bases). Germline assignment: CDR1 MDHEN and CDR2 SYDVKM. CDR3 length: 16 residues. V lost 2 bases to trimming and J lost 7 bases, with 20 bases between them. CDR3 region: CASSLTGRGGAVGYTF. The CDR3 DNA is TGTGCCAGCAGTTTAACGGGTCGGGGGGGCGCGGTTGGCTACACCTTC.

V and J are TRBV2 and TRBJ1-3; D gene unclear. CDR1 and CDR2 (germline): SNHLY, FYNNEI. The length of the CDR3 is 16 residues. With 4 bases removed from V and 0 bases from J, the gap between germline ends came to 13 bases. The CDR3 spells CASSVEGLISGNTIYF. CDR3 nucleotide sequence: TGTGCCAGCAGTGTCGAGGGCCTTATCTCTGGAAACACCATATATTTT.

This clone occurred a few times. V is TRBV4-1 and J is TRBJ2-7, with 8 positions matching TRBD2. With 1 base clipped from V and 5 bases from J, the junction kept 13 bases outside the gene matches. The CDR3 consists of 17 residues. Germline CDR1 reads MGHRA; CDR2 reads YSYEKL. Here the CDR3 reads CASSQGVQAGGSHEQYF. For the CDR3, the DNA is TGCGCCAGCAGCCAAGGAGTGCAGGCGGGGGGATCCCACGAGCAGTACTTC.

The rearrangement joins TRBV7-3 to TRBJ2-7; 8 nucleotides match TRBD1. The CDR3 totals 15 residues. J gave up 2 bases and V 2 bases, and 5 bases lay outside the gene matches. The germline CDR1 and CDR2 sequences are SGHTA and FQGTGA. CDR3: CASSLGDRRTYEQYF. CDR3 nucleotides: TGTGCCAGCAGCTTAGGGGACAGGAGAACCTACGAGCAGTACTTC.

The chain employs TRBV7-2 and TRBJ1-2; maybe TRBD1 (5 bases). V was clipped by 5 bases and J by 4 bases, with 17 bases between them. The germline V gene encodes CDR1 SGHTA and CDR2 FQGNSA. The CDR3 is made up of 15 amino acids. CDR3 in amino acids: CASSPVSGVGYGYTF. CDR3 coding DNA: TGTGCCAGCAGCCCAGTATCGGGGGTGGGCTATGGCTACACCTTC.